These 22 T cell receptor beta chains were all obtained from the same sample, sequenced in a study of T cells in Graves' hyperthyroidism and ophthalmopathy (dated by TCRdb to the late 2010s). Library prep was done by multiplex PCR. Reads for this sample came from an Illumina HiSeq 2000. The TCR beta CDR3 regions were amplified from the RNA transcripts. The first round of RT-PCR for the TCR CDR3 was performed with the HTBI primer set and the Qiagen OneStep RT-PCR kit. Starting from the raw public reads, TCRdb applied fastp trimming at Q25, assembled clones with MiXCR and retained in-frame beta chains. Under each unique CDR3 protein, matching rows form one entry showing the most common genes and DNA. The table for this sample lists roughly 800,000 distinct CDR3 sequences; around 39% of them were counted only once. The ten most abundant clones make up roughly 8.3% of the sample. Sequenced: blood. Receptors originate from a man younger than 35 with Graves' hyperthyroidism.

The chain is built from TRBV7-3 and TRBJ1-6; the D is unclear. The CDR3 sequence is 13 residues long. Looked up from germline, CDR1 is SGHTA and CDR2 is FQGTGA. The ends were cut back, 4 bases at V and 8 bases at J, with 9 bases in the middle. CDR3 sequence: CASSSSLYSPLHF. CDR3 DNA sequence: TGTGCCAGCAGCTCCTCCCTTTATTCACCCCTCCACTTT.

This clonotype was counted ten times or more. The V and J genes are TRBV15 and TRBJ1-5; possible D gene TRBD1, 6 bases. CDR1 and CDR2 (germline): LNHNV, YYDKDF (reference sequence). This CDR3 is 15 amino acids long. V lost 3 bases to trimming and J lost 3 bases, with 12 bases between them. CDR3 DNA sequence: TGTGCCACCAGCAGTGTCTTGGGGGCCAATCAGCCCCAGCATTTT. Translating it yields CATSSVLGANQPQHF. Variable domain in full (rest from reference TRBV15 and TRBJ1-5): DAMVIQNPRYQVTQFGKPVTLSCSQTLNHNVMYWYQQKSSQAPKLLFHYYDKDFNNEADTPDNFQSRRPNTSFCFLDIRSPGLGDTAMYLCATSSVLGANQPQHFGDGTRLSIL.

The chain couples TRBV10-2 to TRBJ1-5; 9 positions agree with TRBD1. This CDR3 has 13 residues. Per the germline V gene, CDR1 is WSHSY and CDR2 is SAAADI. V dropped 5 bases and J dropped 9; count of bases not matched to a gene: 5. The CDR3 is CASSMDRGGPQHF. The CDR3 DNA reads as TGCGCCAGCAGTATGGACAGGGGAGGGCCCCAGCATTTT.

This sequence joins TRBV7-2 and TRBJ2-1; D is undetermined. Germline CDR1 and CDR2: SGHTA and FQGNSA. The CDR3 covers 16 residues. Trimming cost V 0 bases and J 0 bases, with 9 bases left between them. CDR3 nucleotides: TGTGCCAGCAGCTTAGCCCGATCGAGCTCCTACAATGAGCAGTTCTTC. This codes for CASSLARSSSYNEQFF.

The chain links TRBV20-1 to TRBJ2-7, with 13 bases that match TRBD2. The germline V gene has CDR1 DFQATT and CDR2 SNEGSKA (reference sequence). The V segment lost 5 bases and the J segment 11 bases; nucleotides outside the gene matches: 6. This CDR3 spans 12 amino acids. The CDR3, as DNA: TGCAGTGCTGATTCGGGACTAGCGGGAAAGTACTTC. Encoded protein: CSADSGLAGKYF.

This clonotype showed up many times. The chain has TRBV29-1 and TRBJ1-4; no definite D call. Trimming shortened V by 5 bases and J by 1 base, and 14 bases separated the two germline ends. Germline lookup yields CDR1 SQVTM and CDR2 ANQGSEA. The CDR3 consists of 15 residues. The CDR3 DNA reads as TGCAGCGTTTCCCCGAAACTGGGAACTAATGAAAAACTGTTTTTT. The encoded protein is CSVSPKLGTNEKLFF.

Concerning this clonotype: A much larger clone lies a single base off, so this may be a read error. The chain carries TRBV2 and TRBJ1-1; 8 bases line up with TRBD1. Trimming took 2 bases from V and 4 from J; bases not matched to a gene: 12. CDR1 is SNHLY, CDR2 FYNNEI, per germline. The CDR3 is 17 amino acids. Here the CDR3 DNA reads TGTGCCAGCAGTGAAACGGTAACAGGGGGGTCGAGCACTGAAGCTTTCTTT. Its translation: CASSETVTGGSSTEAFF.

The genes are TRBV14 and TRBJ2-7; TRBD2 matches at 9 bases. V lost 2 bases and J lost 2; bases outside the gene matches: 4. This CDR3 is built from 15 residues. Germline V gene lookup returns CDR1 SGHDN and CDR2 FVKESK. The CDR3 DNA follows: TGTGCCAGCAGCCAAAGGACTAGCGCAACCTACGAGCAGTACTTC. This gives the protein CASSQRTSATYEQYF.

The V call is TRBV7-3, the J call TRBJ2-7, with 7 nucleotides matching TRBD1. CDR1 and CDR2 from the germline V gene are SGHTA and FQGTGA. The CDR3 spans 15 residues. With V trimmed by 5 bases and J by 7 bases, 14 bases remained unmatched. The CDR3 nucleotides are TGTGCCAGCAGCCCCGGGACAGCCAGAACCTGGGAGCAGTACTTC. Amino acids: CASSPGTARTWEQYF.

The V and J genes are TRBV11-3 and TRBJ2-5, with TRBD2 matching 7 bases. Germline CDR1 is SGHNT and CDR2 is YENEEA. Trimming at V came to 2 bases and at J to 1 base, leaving 10 bases not matched to a gene. The CDR3 length is 17 residues. The CDR3 is CASSLRPLSGAQETQYF. The CDR3 coding sequence is TGTGCCAGCAGCTTAAGACCCCTAAGCGGGGCCCAAGAGACCCAGTACTTC.

The V gene is TRBV20-1, the J gene TRBJ2-2; unclear D gene. Germline values: CDR1 DFQATT, CDR2 SNEGSKA (reference sequence). V was clipped by 0 bases and J by 0 bases, with 11 bases between them. The CDR3 contains 16 residues. CDR3 DNA sequence: TGCAGTGCTAGAGATCTAATAGACGCGAACACCGGGGAGCTGTTTTTT. Its protein product is CSARDLIDANTGELFF.

The V and J genes are TRBV15 and TRBJ2-2; the match to TRBD1 covers 10 bases. The ends lost 3 bases at V and 6 bases at J; junction bases unmatched: 7. From germline, CDR1 is LNHNV and CDR2 YYDKDF (reference sequence). The CDR3 totals 16 residues. CDR3 amino acids: CATSSQRDRGPGELFF. CDR3 nucleotides: TGTGCCACCAGCAGCCAGCGGGACAGGGGACCCGGGGAGCTGTTTTTT.

This clonotype has ten or more counts. This chain connects TRBV7-9 to TRBJ1-2, with TRBD1 matching over 7 bases. Germline values: CDR1 SEHNR, CDR2 FQNEAQ (reference sequence). The CDR3 covers 13 residues. V gave up 5 bases and J gave up 2 bases; unmatched junction bases: 2. This CDR3 reads CASSQGENYGYTF. In DNA form, the CDR3 reads TGTGCCAGCAGCCAGGGGGAAAACTATGGCTACACCTTC.

The genes are TRBV20-1 and TRBJ1-4; 8 positions agree with TRBD1. V was clipped by 5 bases and J by 0 bases; unmatched bases: 5. Germline CDR1 and CDR2: DFQATT and SNEGSKA (reference sequence). CDR3 length: 15 residues. The CDR3 is CSAAGGLATNEKLFF. The DNA for the CDR3 is TGCAGTGCTGCAGGGGGCTTGGCAACTAATGAAAAACTGTTTTTT.

This clonotype occurred once. The chain has TRBV27 and TRBJ1-1, with a tentative D call TRBD1 (5 bases). Per the germline V gene, CDR1 is MNHEY and CDR2 is SMNVEV (reference sequence). The CDR3 is made up of 14 amino acids. V was trimmed by 3 bases and J by 5 bases, leaving 13 bases between them. CDR3 protein: CASSFQGVRTEAFF. CDR3 sequence (DNA): TGTGCCAGCAGTTTCCAAGGGGTGAGGACTGAAGCTTTCTTT.

V and J are TRBV29-1 and TRBJ2-5; D gene ambiguous. The CDR3 runs 12 residues. Germline CDR1 is SQVTM and CDR2 is ANQGSEA. V lost 8 bases and J 2 bases, leaving 12 bases between the germline ends. In DNA form, the CDR3 reads TGCAGCCGATTTGGGAAACAAGAGACCCAGTACTTC. Translating gives CSRFGKQETQYF. Filled out from reference TRBV29-1 and TRBJ2-5, the complete variable domain reads SAVISQKPSRDICQRGTSLTIQCQVDSQVTMMFWYRQQPGQSLTLIATANQGSEATYESGFVIDKFPISRPNLTFSTLTVSNMSPEDSSIYLCSRFGKQETQYFGPGTRLLVL.

A remark on this clonotype: A much larger clone lies a single base off, so this may be a read error. This CDR3 is CASSASGRSWLSF. CDR3 DNA sequence: TGTGCCAGCAGCGCGAGTGGGCGCTCTTGGCTGTCTTTT. J is TRBJ2-2 and V is TRBV9; D gene uncertain. From germline, CDR1 is SGDLS and CDR2 YYNGEE. The CDR3 consists of 13 residues. The whole variable domain, remainder taken from reference TRBV9 and TRBJ2-2, is DSGVTQTPKHLITATGQRVTLRCSPRSGDLSVYWYQQSLDQGLQFLIQYYNGEERAKGNILERFSAQQFPDLHSELNLSSLELGDSALYFCASSASGRSWLSFGEGSRLTVL.

J is TRBJ1-1 and V is TRBV19; tentative D call: TRBD1 (5 bases). Germline V gene lookup returns CDR1 LNHDA and CDR2 SQIVND (reference sequence). V lost 11 bases and J lost 8, with 24 bases in between. The CDR3 runs to 14 residues. The CDR3 DNA reads as TGTGCCTGGAGTGTACTTCCCGGGGGAGGGGAAGCTTTCTTT. Protein: CAWSVLPGGGEAFF. The variable domain in full, with the rest retrieved from reference TRBV19 and TRBJ1-1, is DGGITQSPKYLFRKEGQNVTLSCEQNLNHDAMYWYRQDPGQGLRLIYYSQIVNDFQKGDIAEGYSVSREKKESFPLTVTSAQKNPTAFYLCAWSVLPGGGEAFFGQGTRLTVV.

The rearrangement uses TRBV6-6 and TRBJ2-5; 8 nucleotides line up with TRBD2. The germline CDR1 and CDR2 sequences are MNHNY and SVGAGI (reference sequence). Unmatched junction bases numbered 22, after V lost 6 bases and J lost 4 bases. The CDR3 runs to 19 residues. The CDR3 sequence is CASSTALGPGLGFAETQYF. The DNA of the CDR3 is TGTGCCAGCAGCACAGCACTTGGACCGGGACTAGGCTTCGCAGAGACCCAGTACTTC.

This rearrangement joins TRBV7-9 to TRBJ2-7; the D gene is possibly TRBD1 (6 bases). V lost 2 bases, J lost 0 bases, and 14 bases lay in between. This CDR3 spans 16 amino acids. Germline assignment: CDR1 SEHNR and CDR2 FQNEAQ (reference sequence). CDR3 nucleotide sequence: TGTGCCAGCAGCTTAATGGCTCGAGGGGGCTCCTACGAGCAGTACTTC. Protein: CASSLMARGGSYEQYF.

As regards this clonotype: Lacking the conserved final phenylalanine or tryptophan, this CDR3 likely reflects a read error. Because the CDR3's place on the DNA is in doubt, the DNA is left out and the CDR3 is given as listed by TCRdb. The CDR3 reads CASSASISGANVLVL. The chain has TRBV19 and TRBJ2-6. From germline, CDR1 is LNHDA and CDR2 SQIVND (reference sequence). The CDR3 has 15 residues if both end residues are counted.

This clonotype was counted at least ten times. The chain employs TRBV24-1 and TRBJ2-7; D perhaps matches TRBD2 (6 bases). The CDR3 extends over 15 amino acids. Germline CDR1 and CDR2: KGHDR and SFDVKD. V was shortened by 3 bases and J by 4 bases, with 15 bases between the two germline ends. CDR3 DNA: TGTGCCACCAGTGATGGGGGAGGTTCCCAATACGAGCAGTACTTC. This sequence encodes CATSDGGGSQYEQYF.